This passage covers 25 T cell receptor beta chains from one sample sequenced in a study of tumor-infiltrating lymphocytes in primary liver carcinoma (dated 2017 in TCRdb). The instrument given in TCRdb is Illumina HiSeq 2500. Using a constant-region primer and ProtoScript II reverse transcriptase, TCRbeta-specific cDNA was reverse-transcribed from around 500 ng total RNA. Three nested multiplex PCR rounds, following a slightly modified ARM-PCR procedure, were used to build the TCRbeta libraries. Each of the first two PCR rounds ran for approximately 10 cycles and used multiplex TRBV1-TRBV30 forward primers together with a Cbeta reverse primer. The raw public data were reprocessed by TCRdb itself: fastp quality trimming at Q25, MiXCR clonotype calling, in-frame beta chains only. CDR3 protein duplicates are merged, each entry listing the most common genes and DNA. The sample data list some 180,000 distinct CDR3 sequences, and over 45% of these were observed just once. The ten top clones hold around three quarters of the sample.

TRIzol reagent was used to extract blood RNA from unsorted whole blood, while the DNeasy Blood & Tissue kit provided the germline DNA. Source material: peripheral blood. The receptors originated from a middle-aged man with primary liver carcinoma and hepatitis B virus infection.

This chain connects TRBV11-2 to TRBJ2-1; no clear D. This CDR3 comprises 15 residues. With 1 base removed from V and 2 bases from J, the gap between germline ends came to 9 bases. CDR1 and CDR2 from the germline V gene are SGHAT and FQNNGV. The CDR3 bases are TGTGCCAGCAGCTTAGCTGAAAGCCCCTACAATGAGCAGTTCTTC. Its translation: CASSLAESPYNEQFF. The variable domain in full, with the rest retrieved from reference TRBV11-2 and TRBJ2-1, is EAGVAQSPRYKIIEKRQSVAFWCNPISGHATLYWYQQILGQGPKLLIQFQNNGVVDDSQLPKDRFSAERLKGVDSTLKIQPAKLEDSAVYLCASSLAESPYNEQFFGPGTRLTVL.

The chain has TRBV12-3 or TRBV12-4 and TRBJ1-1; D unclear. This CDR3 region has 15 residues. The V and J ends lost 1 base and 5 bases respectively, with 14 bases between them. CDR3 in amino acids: CASSLGRGGRTEAFF. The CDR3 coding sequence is TGTGCCAGCAGTTTAGGGCGGGGAGGTCGGACTGAAGCTTTCTTT.

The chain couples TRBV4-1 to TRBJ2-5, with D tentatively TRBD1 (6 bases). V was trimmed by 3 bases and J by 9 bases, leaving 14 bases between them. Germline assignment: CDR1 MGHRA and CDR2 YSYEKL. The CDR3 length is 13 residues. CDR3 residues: CASSQVEQGPQYF. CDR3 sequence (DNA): TGCGCCAGCAGCCAGGTAGAGCAGGGGCCCCAGTACTTC.

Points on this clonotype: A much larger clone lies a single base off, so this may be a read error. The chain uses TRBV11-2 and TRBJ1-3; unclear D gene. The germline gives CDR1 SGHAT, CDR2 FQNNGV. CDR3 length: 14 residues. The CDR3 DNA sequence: TGTGTCAGCAGCTTAGCCGGTCCGGCAAACACCATATATTTT. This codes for CVSSLAGPANTIYF.

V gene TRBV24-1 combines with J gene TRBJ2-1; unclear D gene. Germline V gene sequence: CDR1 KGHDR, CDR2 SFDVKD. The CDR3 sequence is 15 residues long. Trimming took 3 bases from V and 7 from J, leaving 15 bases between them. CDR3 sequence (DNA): TGTGCCACCAGTGATGGGCTCACGAGGCTAAATGAGCAGTTCTTC. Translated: CATSDGLTRLNEQFF.

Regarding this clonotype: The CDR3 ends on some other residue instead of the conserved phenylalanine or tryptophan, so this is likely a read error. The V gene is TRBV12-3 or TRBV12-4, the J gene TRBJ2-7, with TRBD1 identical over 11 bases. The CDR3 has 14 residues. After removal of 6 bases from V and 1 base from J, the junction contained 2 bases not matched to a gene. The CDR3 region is CASSGTGGSYEQYI. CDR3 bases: TGTGCCAGCAGCGGGACAGGGGGATCCTACGAGCAGTACATC.

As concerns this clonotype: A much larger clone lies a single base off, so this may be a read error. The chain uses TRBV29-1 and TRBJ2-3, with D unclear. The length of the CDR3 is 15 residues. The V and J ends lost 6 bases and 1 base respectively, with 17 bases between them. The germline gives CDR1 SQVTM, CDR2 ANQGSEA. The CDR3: CSVTGPSGGTDTQYF. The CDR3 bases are TGCAGCGTCACTGGGCCTTCGGGCGGCACAGATACGCAGTATTTT.

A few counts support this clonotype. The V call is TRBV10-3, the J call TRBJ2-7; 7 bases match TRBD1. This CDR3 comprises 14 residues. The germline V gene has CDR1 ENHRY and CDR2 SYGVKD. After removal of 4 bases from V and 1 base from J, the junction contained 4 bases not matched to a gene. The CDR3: CAISAGTVSYEQYF. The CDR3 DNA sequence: TGTGCCATCAGTGCCGGGACAGTATCCTACGAGCAGTACTTC.

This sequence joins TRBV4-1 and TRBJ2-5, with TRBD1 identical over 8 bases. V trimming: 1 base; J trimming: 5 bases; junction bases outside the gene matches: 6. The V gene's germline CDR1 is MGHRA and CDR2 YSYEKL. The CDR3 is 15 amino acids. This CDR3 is CASSQGGQGWETQYF. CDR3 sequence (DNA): TGCGCCAGCAGCCAAGGTGGACAGGGTTGGGAGACCCAGTACTTC.

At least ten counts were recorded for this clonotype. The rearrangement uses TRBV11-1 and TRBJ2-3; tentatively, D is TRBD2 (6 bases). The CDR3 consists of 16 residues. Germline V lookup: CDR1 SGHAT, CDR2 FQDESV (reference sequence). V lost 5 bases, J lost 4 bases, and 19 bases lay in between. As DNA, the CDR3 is TGTGCCAGCAGCGGGCGGAGGGCCACCTTCGCAGATACGCAGTATTTT. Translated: CASSGRRATFADTQYF.

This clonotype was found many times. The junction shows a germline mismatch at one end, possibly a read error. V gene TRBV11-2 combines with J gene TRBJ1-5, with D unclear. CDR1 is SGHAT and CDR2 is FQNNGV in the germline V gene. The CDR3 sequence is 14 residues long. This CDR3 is CASSLLNSDQPQHF. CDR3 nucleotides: TGTGCCAGCAGCTTACTCAATAGCGATCAGCCCCAGCATTTT.

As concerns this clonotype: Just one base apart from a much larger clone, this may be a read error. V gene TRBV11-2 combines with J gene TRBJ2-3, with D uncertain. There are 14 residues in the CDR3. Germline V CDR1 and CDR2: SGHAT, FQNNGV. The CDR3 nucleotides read TGTGTCAGCACAAAATTCGGAACCACAGATACGCAGTATTTT. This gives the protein CVSTKFGTTDTQYF.

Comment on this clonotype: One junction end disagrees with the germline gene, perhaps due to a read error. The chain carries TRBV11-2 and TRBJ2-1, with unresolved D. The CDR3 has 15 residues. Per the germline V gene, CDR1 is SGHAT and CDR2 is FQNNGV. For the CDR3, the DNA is TGTGCCAGCAGCTTAACCGACGGCGCCTACCATGAGCAGTTCTTC. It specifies CASSLTDGAYHEQFF.

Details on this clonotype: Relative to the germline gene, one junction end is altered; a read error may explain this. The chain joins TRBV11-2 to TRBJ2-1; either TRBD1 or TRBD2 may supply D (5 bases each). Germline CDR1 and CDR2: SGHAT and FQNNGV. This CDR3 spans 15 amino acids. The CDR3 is CASSSAGAGRYEQSF. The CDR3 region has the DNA TGTGCCAGCAGCTCAGCCGGGGCAGGGCGCTATGAGCAGTCCTTC.

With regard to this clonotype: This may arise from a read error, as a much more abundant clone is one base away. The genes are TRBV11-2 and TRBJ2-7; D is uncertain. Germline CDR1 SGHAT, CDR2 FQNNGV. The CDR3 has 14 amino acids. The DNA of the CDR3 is TGTGCCAGCAGCCCGCCATGGGCGTCCTACGAGCAGCACTTC. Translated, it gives CASSPPWASYEQHF.

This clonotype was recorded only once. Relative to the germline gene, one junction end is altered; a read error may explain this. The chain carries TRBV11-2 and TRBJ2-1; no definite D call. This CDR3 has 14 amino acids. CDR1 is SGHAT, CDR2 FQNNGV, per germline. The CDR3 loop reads CASNSTPLLTERFF. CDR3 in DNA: TGTGCCAGCAACTCAACACCCTTACTGACTGAGCGGTTCTTC.

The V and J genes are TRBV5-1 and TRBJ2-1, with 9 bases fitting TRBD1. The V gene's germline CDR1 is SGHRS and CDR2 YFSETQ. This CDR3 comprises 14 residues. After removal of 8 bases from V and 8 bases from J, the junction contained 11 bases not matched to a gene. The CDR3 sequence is CASREGQGRDEQFF. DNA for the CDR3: TGCGCCAGTAGGGAAGGACAGGGGAGGGATGAGCAGTTCTTC.

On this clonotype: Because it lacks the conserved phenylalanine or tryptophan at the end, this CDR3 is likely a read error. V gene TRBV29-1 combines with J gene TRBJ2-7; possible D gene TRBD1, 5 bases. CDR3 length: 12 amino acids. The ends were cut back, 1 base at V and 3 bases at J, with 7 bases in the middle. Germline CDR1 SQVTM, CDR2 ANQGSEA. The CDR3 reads CSVEGTLYEQYL. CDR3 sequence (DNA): TGCAGCGTTGAAGGGACACTCTACGAGCAGTACTTA.

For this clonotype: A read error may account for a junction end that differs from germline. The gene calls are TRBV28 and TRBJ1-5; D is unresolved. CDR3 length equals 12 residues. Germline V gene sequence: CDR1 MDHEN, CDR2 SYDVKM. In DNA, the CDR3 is TGTGCCAGTAGTTTCCGCAATCAGCCCCAGCATTTT. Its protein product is CASSFRNQPQHF.

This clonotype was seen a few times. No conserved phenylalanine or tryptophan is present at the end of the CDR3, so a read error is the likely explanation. CDR3 coding DNA: TGTGCCAGTAGCGGACAGGTCCCCCAGACCCAGTACTTG. Its translation: CASSGQVPQTQYL. The chain links TRBV11-2 to TRBJ2-5; D possibly corresponds to TRBD1 (7 bases). CDR1 SGHAT and CDR2 FQNNGV come from the germline V gene. CDR3 size: 13 residues. Trimming stripped 9 bases from V and 6 bases from J, with 17 bases between.

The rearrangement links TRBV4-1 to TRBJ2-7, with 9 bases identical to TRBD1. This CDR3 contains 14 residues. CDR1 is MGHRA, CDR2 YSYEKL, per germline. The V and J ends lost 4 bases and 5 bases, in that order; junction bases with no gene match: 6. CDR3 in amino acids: CASSPYRGRDEQYF. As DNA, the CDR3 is TGCGCCAGCAGCCCGTACAGGGGGCGAGACGAGCAGTACTTC.

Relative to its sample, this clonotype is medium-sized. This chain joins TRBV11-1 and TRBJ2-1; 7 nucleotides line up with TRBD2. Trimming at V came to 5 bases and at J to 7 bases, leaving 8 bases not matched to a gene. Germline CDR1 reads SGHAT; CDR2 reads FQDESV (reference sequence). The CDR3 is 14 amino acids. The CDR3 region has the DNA TGTGCCAGCAGCAAAGCGGGAAATAGGAATGAGCAGTTCTTC. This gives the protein CASSKAGNRNEQFF. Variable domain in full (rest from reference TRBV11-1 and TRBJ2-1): EAEVAQSPRYKITEKSQAVAFWCDPISGHATLYWYRQILGQGPELLVQFQDESVVDDSQLPKDRFSAERLKGVDSTLKIQPAELGDSAMYLCASSKAGNRNEQFFGPGTRLTVL.

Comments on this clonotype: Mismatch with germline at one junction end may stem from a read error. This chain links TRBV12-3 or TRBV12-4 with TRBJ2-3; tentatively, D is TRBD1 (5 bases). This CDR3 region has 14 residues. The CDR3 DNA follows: TGTACCAGCAGTTTAACAGGTTTCACAGATACGCAGTATTTT. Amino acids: CTSSLTGFTDTQYF.

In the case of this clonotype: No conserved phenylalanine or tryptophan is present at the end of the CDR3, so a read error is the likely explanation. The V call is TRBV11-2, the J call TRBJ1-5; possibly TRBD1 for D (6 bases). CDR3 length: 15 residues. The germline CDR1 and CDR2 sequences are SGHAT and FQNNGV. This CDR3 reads CASRSRTEANRPQHY. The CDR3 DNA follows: TGTGCCAGCAGGTCCCGGACAGAAGCGAATCGGCCCCAGCATTAT.

CDR3 bases: TGCAGCGTTGCACAGGGGTTGGGCTATGGCTACACCTTC. Translating gives CSVAQGLGYGYTF. This chain connects TRBV29-1 to TRBJ1-2; 7 nucleotides align to TRBD1. Germline lookup yields CDR1 SQVTM and CDR2 ANQGSEA. The CDR3 contains 13 residues. Unmatched junction bases numbered 6, after V lost 4 bases and J lost 4 bases.